Following are 26 T cell receptor beta chains from one sample sequenced in a study of early T cells in non-severe SARS-CoV-2 infection. TCRdb reanalysed the 5' RACE reads using MiXCR and keeps one entry per CDR3 protein. The data contain about 99,000 distinct CDR3 sequences, 16% of them singletons. The sequenced material came from whole blood. The origin of the receptors is an adult who was a healthcare worker with PCR-confirmed SARS-CoV-2 infection or an uninfected control (not recorded which).

CDR3 sequence reads: CASSQDPGDLNTEAFF. The CDR3 bases are TGTGCCAGCAGCCAAGACCCAGGGGACCTGAACACTGAAGCTTTCTTT. The chain uses TRBV3-1 and TRBJ1-1, with D maybe TRBD1 (6 bases). V dropped 0 bases and J dropped 0 bases, with 11 bases sitting between them. The V gene's germline CDR1 is LGHDT and CDR2 YNNKEL (reference sequence). The CDR3 is made up of 16 amino acids. Full variable domain (rest looked up from reference TRBV3-1 and TRBJ1-1): DTAVSQTPKYLVTQMGNDKSIKCEQNLGHDTMYWYKQDSKKFLKIMFSYNNKELIINETVPNRFSPKSPDKAHLNLHINSLELGDSAVYFCASSQDPGDLNTEAFFGQGTRLTVV.

The rearrangement uses TRBV29-1 and TRBJ1-1, with D possibly TRBD1 on 5 matching bases. Trimming took off 7 bases at V and 0 bases at J, with 18 bases between the two ends. The CDR3 consists of 15 residues. Germline values: CDR1 SQVTM, CDR2 ANQGSEA. CDR3 protein: CSGAPGWGMNTEAFF. In DNA form, the CDR3 reads TGCAGCGGTGCCCCGGGGTGGGGGATGAACACTGAAGCTTTCTTT.

This chain links TRBV19 with TRBJ1-3; D gene ambiguous. V was pared by 3 bases and J by 4 bases, with 10 bases between. The CDR3 is 14 residues long. Germline assignment: CDR1 LNHDA and CDR2 SQIVND (reference sequence). In nucleotides, the CDR3 is TGTGCCAGTAGTATCCAGCCGGTAGGAAACACCATATATTTT. It specifies CASSIQPVGNTIYF.

This clonotype was counted a few times. The chain carries TRBV27 and TRBJ2-7, with unresolved D. There are 13 residues in the CDR3. V lost 5 bases, J lost 4 bases, and 12 bases lay in between. The V gene's germline CDR1 is MNHEY and CDR2 SMNVEV (reference sequence). CDR3 residues: CASSIEDGYEQYF. In nucleotides, the CDR3 is TGTGCCAGCAGTATAGAGGACGGGTACGAGCAGTACTTC.

This clonotype has more than one count but fewer than ten. This rearrangement joins TRBV28 to TRBJ1-5; possible D gene TRBD1, 5 bases. V was trimmed by 5 bases and J by 2 bases, leaving 13 bases between them. CDR3 length equals 15 residues. Germline lookup yields CDR1 MDHEN and CDR2 SYDVKM. In DNA form, the CDR3 reads TGTGCCAGCAGTCTAATTTCGGGGGGCAATCAGCCCCAGCATTTT. Its translation is CASSLISGGNQPQHF.

The chain carries TRBV12-3 or TRBV12-4 and TRBJ2-7; TRBD1 might be the D (5 bases). The CDR3 spans 17 residues. The V gene lost 1 base and the J gene lost 0 bases, with 16 bases spanning the gap. CDR3 DNA: TGTGCCAGCAGTTTAGGGGGCCTTATAAGGAGCTCCTACGAGCAGTACTTC. Residues: CASSLGGLIRSSYEQYF.

V and J are TRBV27 and TRBJ2-6; D gene ambiguous. With 6 bases removed from V and 4 bases from J, the gap between germline ends came to 19 bases. Germline V CDR1 and CDR2: MNHEY, SMNVEV (reference sequence). The CDR3 covers 17 residues. CDR3 sequence: CASSPRVGLRGANVLTF. The CDR3, as DNA: TGTGCCAGCAGCCCCCGAGTCGGTCTTCGGGGGGCCAACGTCCTGACTTTC.

The chain combines TRBV29-1 with TRBJ2-1; D is unclear. The CDR3 consists of 13 residues. V was shortened by 1 base and J by 5 bases, with 9 bases between the two germline ends. Germline assignment: CDR1 SQVTM and CDR2 ANQGSEA. The CDR3 loop is CSVEGVMDNEQFF. CDR3 coding DNA: TGCAGCGTTGAAGGAGTTATGGACAATGAGCAGTTCTTC.

The chain joins TRBV11-2 to TRBJ2-7, with no clear D. The CDR3 loop spans 13 amino acids. Deletions cut 3 bases from V and 0 bases from J, with 6 bases between. The germline gives CDR1 SGHAT, CDR2 FQNNGV. CDR3: CASSFAPSYEQYF. The CDR3, as DNA: TGTGCCAGCAGCTTCGCCCCCTCCTACGAGCAGTACTTC. Based on the CDR3 plus reference TRBV11-2 and TRBJ2-7, the full variable domain is EAGVAQSPRYKIIEKRQSVAFWCNPISGHATLYWYQQILGQGPKLLIQFQNNGVVDDSQLPKDRFSAERLKGVDSTLKIQPAKLEDSAVYLCASSFAPSYEQYFGPGTRLTVT.

The genes are TRBV29-1 and TRBJ1-2; TRBD1 matches 8 bases. CDR3 size: 12 residues. Looked up from germline, CDR1 is SQVTM and CDR2 is ANQGSEA. The junction had 4 bases not matched to a gene; V was cut back by 1 base and J by 9 bases. This CDR3 reads CSVEADRDRYTF. In DNA, the CDR3 is TGCAGCGTTGAAGCGGACAGGGATCGCTACACCTTC.

This clonotype came up many times. The chain recombines TRBV25-1 with TRBJ2-5; D is perhaps TRBD1 (7 bases). The ends were cut back, 8 bases at V and 3 bases at J, with 10 bases in the middle. The CDR3 sequence is 12 residues long. Germline V gene lookup returns CDR1 MGHDK and CDR2 SYGVNS. CDR3 bases: TGTGCCAGCGCGGGACAGAAAGAGACCCAGTACTTC. It yields the protein CASAGQKETQYF.

This clonotype occurred a few times. The DNA for the CDR3 is TGTGCCAGCAGTTTGGAACTAGAGGAGACCCAGTACTTC. Translation gives CASSLELEETQYF. The chain has TRBV28 and TRBJ2-5; D is possibly TRBD2 (5 bases). V was pared by 3 bases and J by 5 bases, with 10 bases between. The germline gives CDR1 MDHEN, CDR2 SYDVKM. The CDR3 contains 13 residues.

The V gene is TRBV12-5, the J gene TRBJ1-1; 7 bases fit TRBD1. The CDR3 covers 14 residues. The V gene's germline CDR1 is LGHNT and CDR2 FRNRAP. The trim removed 4 bases at V and 4 bases at J, leaving 6 bases unmatched. Here the CDR3 reads CASGSIRGGTEAFF. The CDR3 DNA reads TGTGCTAGTGGTTCTATCAGGGGGGGCACTGAAGCTTTCTTT.

The chain couples TRBV27 to TRBJ2-7, with D perhaps matching TRBD1 (6 bases). The length of the CDR3 is 14 residues. CDR1 is MNHEY and CDR2 is SMNVEV in the germline V gene (reference sequence). The V end lost 5 bases, the J end lost 3 bases, and 14 bases lay between the germline ends. CDR3 in DNA: TGTGCCAGCAGTCCGATGGACAGCTACTACGAGCAGTACTTC. This encodes CASSPMDSYYEQYF.

This clonotype was seen ten or more times. The V gene is TRBV28, the J gene TRBJ2-7, with 7 bases aligning to TRBD2. The junction had 4 bases not matched to a gene; V was cut back by 8 bases and J by 3 bases. This CDR3 contains 12 residues. Germline V gene data show CDR1 as MDHEN and CDR2 as SYDVKM. The CDR3 protein is CASSERDYEQYF. The DNA of the CDR3 is TGTGCCAGCTCGGAGCGGGACTACGAGCAGTACTTC.

This clonotype was observed a handful of times. This chain links TRBV12-3 or TRBV12-4 with TRBJ2-7, with TRBD1 identical over 8 bases. V was clipped by 5 bases and J by 6 bases; unmatched bases: 12. This CDR3 has 15 residues. The CDR3 spells CASSPPDRALPEQYF. DNA for the CDR3: TGTGCCAGCAGTCCGCCGGACAGGGCCCTACCCGAGCAGTACTTC.

J is TRBJ1-5 and V is TRBV28; D remains ambiguous. This CDR3 comprises 14 residues. Trimming cost V 6 bases and J 0 bases, with 9 bases left between them. Germline V gene sequence: CDR1 MDHEN, CDR2 SYDVKM. The chain's CDR3 is CASSPDYSNQPQHF. DNA for the CDR3: TGTGCCAGCAGCCCGGACTATAGCAATCAGCCCCAGCATTTT.

This chain connects TRBV6-2 or TRBV6-3 to TRBJ2-1, with TRBD2 matching 9 bases. With V trimmed by 6 bases and J by 6 bases, 12 bases remained unmatched. The CDR3 extends over 16 amino acids. Germline assignment: CDR1 MNHEY and CDR2 SVGEGT. The DNA of the CDR3 is TGTGCCAGCAGCGCCCGAGCAGCGGGGGGATCCAATGAGCAGTTCTTC. It encodes CASSARAAGGSNEQFF.

This clonotype has more than one count but fewer than ten. The chain uses TRBV6-2 or TRBV6-3 and TRBJ2-7, with D possibly TRBD2 on 6 matching bases. Trimming removed 6 bases at V and 0 bases at J, with 12 bases between. The germline CDR1 and CDR2 sequences are MNHEY and SVGEGT. This CDR3 comprises 14 residues. The DNA for the CDR3 is TGTGCCAGCAGCCTTGCGGGGCGCTCCTACGAGCAGTACTTC. The encoded protein is CASSLAGRSYEQYF.

V gene TRBV7-9 combines with J gene TRBJ2-7, with D maybe TRBD1 (6 bases). Germline assignment: CDR1 SEHNR and CDR2 FQNEAQ (reference sequence). The V gene lost 2 bases and the J gene lost 2 bases, with 13 bases spanning the gap. This CDR3 region has 15 residues. In nucleotides, the CDR3 is TGTGCCAGCAGCTTAATCAGACAGGACGCCTACGAGCAGTACTTC. Translation gives CASSLIRQDAYEQYF.

This chain connects TRBV20-1 to TRBJ1-5, with TRBD1 matching over 8 bases. Germline V gene sequence: CDR1 DFQATT, CDR2 SNEGSKA (reference sequence). The CDR3 length is 14 residues. The V gene end was trimmed by 6 bases and the J gene end by 0 bases; junction bases not matched to a gene: 4. The CDR3 reads CSAGTGDSNQPQHF. The CDR3 DNA is TGCAGTGCAGGGACAGGAGATAGCAATCAGCCCCAGCATTTT.

J is TRBJ1-2 and V is TRBV7-9; D ambiguous. The V gene lost 1 base and the J gene lost 8 bases, with 17 bases spanning the gap. This CDR3 comprises 15 residues. Germline CDR1 SEHNR, CDR2 FQNEAQ (reference sequence). CDR3: CASSLDRRELYGYTF. The DNA for the CDR3 is TGTGCCAGCAGCTTAGACCGCAGAGAGTTATACGGCTACACCTTC.

This clonotype was observed many times. This rearrangement joins TRBV7-2 to TRBJ2-7, with a weak D call TRBD1 (6 bases). The CDR3 totals 12 residues. V gave up 1 base and J gave up 7 bases, with 8 bases separating them. The germline V gene encodes CDR1 SGHTA and CDR2 FQGNSA. CDR3 protein: CASSLVTGEQYF. Here the CDR3 DNA reads TGTGCCAGCAGCTTAGTAACAGGGGAGCAGTACTTC.

This chain joins TRBV6-5 and TRBJ2-5; D gene unclear. The CDR3 extends over 14 amino acids. Germline V gives CDR1 MNHEY, CDR2 SVGAGI. Trimming removed 0 bases from V and 8 bases from J, with 13 bases in between. The CDR3 coding sequence is TGTGCCAGCAGTTACTCGAAAGGTTTAGGAACCCAGTACTTC. It codes for CASSYSKGLGTQYF.

The sample holds a few counts of this clonotype. This chain connects TRBV4-2 to TRBJ2-7; 7 bases agree with TRBD1. Germline CDR1 and CDR2: LGHNA and YNFKEQ. The CDR3 extends over 15 amino acids. V shed 4 bases, J shed 4 bases, and the junction held 10 bases outside the gene matches. The CDR3, as DNA: TGTGCCAGCAGCCCGTTACCGGGACAGATATACGAGCAGTACTTC. Its translation: CASSPLPGQIYEQYF.

This sequence joins TRBV19 and TRBJ2-2; 10 nucleotides agree with TRBD1. Germline CDR1 is LNHDA and CDR2 is SQIVND (reference sequence). Trimming removed 6 bases from V and 6 bases from J; junction bases left unmatched: 4. The CDR3 is 14 amino acids. The CDR3 sequence: CASSLTGGSGELFF. As DNA, the CDR3 is TGTGCCAGTAGCCTGACAGGGGGCTCCGGGGAGCTGTTTTTT.